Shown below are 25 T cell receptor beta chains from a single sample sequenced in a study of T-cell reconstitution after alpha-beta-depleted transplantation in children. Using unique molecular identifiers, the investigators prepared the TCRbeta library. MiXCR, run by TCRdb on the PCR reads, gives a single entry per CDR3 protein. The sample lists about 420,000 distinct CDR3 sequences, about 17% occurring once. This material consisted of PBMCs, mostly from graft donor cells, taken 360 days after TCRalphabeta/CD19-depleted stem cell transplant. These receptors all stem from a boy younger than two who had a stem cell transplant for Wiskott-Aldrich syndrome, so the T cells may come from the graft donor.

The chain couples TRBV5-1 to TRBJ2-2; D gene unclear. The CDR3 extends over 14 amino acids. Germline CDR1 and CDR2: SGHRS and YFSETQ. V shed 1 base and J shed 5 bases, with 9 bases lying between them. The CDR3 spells CASSLMPGTGELFF. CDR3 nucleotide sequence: TGCGCCAGCAGCTTGATGCCGGGTACCGGGGAGCTGTTTTTT.

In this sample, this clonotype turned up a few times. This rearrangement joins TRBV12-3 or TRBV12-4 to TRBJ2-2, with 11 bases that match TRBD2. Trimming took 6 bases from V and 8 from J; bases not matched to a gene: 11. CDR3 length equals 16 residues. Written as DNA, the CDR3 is TGTGCCAGCAGCCCTGACCCGGGACTAGCGGTGGGGGAGCTGTTTTTT. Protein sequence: CASSPDPGLAVGELFF.

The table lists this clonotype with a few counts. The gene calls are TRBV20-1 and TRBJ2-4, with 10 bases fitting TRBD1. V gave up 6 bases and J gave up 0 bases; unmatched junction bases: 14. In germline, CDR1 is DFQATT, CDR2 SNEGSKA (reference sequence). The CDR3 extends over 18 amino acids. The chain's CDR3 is CSARRDRGAEIAKNIQYF. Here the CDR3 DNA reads TGCAGTGCCCGAAGGGACAGGGGCGCGGAGATAGCCAAAAACATTCAGTACTTC.

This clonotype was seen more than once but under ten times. CDR3 sequence reads: CASSLWSGPHASTDTQYF. The CDR3 coding sequence is TGCGCCAGCAGCCTTTGGAGCGGGCCGCACGCTTCTACCGATACGCAGTATTTT. The chain couples TRBV4-1 to TRBJ2-3, with D possibly being TRBD2 (6 bases). Trimming left V 4 bases short and J 6 bases short, with 26 bases between. Germline CDR1 is MGHRA and CDR2 is YSYEKL. The CDR3 loop spans 18 amino acids.

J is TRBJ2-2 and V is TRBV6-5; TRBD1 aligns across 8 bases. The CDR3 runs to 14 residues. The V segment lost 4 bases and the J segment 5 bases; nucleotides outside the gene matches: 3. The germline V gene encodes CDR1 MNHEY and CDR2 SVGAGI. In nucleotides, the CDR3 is TGTGCCAGCAGTTCCACAGGGGGGACCGGGGAGCTGTTTTTT. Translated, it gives CASSSTGGTGELFF.

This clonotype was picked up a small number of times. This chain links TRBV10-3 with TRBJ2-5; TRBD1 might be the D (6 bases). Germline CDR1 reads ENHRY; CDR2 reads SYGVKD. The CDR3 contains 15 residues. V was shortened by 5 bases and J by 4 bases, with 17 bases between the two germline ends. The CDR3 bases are TGTGCCATCAGTCCCCGGGACATCCCAAGAGAGACCCAGTACTTC. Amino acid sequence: CAISPRDIPRETQYF.

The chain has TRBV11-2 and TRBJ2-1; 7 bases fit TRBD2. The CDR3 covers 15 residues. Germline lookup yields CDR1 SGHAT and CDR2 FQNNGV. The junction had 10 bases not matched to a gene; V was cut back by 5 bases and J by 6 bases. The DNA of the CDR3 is TGTGCCAGCAGCCGACTGGCGGGAGTGGGCAATGAGCAGTTCTTC. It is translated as CASSRLAGVGNEQFF. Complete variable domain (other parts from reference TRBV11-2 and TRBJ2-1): EAGVAQSPRYKIIEKRQSVAFWCNPISGHATLYWYQQILGQGPKLLIQFQNNGVVDDSQLPKDRFSAERLKGVDSTLKIQPAKLEDSAVYLCASSRLAGVGNEQFFGPGTRLTVL.

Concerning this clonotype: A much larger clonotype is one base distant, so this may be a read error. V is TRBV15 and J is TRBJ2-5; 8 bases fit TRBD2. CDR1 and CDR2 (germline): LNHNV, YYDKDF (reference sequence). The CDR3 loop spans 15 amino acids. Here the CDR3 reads CASSRDRTSGATQYF. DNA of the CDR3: TGTGCCTCCAGCAGAGATAGAACTAGCGGCGCGACCCAGTACTTC.

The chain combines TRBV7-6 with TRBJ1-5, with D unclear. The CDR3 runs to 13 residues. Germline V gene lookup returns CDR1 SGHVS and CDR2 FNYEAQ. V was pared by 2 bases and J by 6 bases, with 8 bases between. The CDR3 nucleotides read TGTGCCAGCAGCTTACGCGAGGGTCAGCCCCAGCATTTT. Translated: CASSLREGQPQHF. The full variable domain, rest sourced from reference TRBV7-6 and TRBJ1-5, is GAGVSQSPRYKVTKRGQDVALRCDPISGHVSLYWYRQALGQGPEFLTYFNYEAQQDKSGLPNDRFSAERPEGSISTLTIQRTEQRDSAMYRCASSLREGQPQHFGDGTRLSIL.

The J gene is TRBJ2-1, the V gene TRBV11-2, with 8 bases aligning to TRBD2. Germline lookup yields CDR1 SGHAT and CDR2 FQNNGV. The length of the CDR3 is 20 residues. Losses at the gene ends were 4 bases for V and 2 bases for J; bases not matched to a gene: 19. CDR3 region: CASSSNPYKREFSTYNEQFF. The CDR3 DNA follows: TGTGCCAGCAGCTCGAATCCATATAAGCGGGAGTTTTCAACCTACAATGAGCAGTTCTTC.

The CDR3 DNA reads as TGCGCCAGCAGCTTGGCCGGGACAGGGGGACGAGAGCAGTTCTTC. This encodes CASSLAGTGGREQFF. This chain links TRBV5-1 with TRBJ2-1, with 11 bases aligning to TRBD1. CDR3 size: 15 residues. V was pared by 0 bases and J by 10 bases, with 6 bases of the junction left unmatched. The germline V gene has CDR1 SGHRS and CDR2 YFSETQ.

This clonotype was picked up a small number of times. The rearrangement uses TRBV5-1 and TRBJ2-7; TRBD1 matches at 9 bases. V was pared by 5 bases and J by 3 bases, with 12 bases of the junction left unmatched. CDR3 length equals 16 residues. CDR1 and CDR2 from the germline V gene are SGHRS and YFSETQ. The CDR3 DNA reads TGCGCCAGCAGTCGCCAAACCGGGACAGGGCACTACGAGCAGTACTTC. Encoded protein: CASSRQTGTGHYEQYF.

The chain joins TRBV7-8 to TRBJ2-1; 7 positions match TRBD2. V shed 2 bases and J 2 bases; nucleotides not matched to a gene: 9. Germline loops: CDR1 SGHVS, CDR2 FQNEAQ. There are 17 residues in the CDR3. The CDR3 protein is CASSLTAAGRPYNEQFF. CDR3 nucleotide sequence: TGTGCCAGCAGCTTAACCGCAGCGGGGCGGCCCTACAATGAGCAGTTCTTC.

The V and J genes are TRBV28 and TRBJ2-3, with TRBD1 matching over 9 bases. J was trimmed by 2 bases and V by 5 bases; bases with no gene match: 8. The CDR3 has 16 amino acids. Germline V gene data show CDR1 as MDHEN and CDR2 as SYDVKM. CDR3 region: CASSLTGGHLTDTQYF. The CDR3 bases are TGTGCCAGCAGTCTTACAGGGGGCCACCTCACAGATACGCAGTATTTT.

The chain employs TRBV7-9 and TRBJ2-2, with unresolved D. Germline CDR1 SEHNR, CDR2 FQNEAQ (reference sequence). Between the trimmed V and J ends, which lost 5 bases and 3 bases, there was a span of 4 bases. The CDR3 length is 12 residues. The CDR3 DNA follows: TGTGCCAGCAGCGGCCACACCGGGGAGCTGTTTTTT. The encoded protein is CASSGHTGELFF. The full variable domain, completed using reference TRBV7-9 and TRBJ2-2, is DTGVSQNPRHKITKRGQNVTFRCDPISEHNRLYWYRQTLGQGPEFLTYFQNEAQLEKSRLLSDRFSAERPKGSFSTLEIQRTEQGDSAMYLCASSGHTGELFFGEGSRLTVL.

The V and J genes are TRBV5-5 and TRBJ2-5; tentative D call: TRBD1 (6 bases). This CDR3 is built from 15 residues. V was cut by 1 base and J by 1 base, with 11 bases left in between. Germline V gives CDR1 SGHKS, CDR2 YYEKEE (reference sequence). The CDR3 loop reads CASSLLGRGQETQYF. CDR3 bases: TGTGCCAGCAGCTTGTTGGGCAGGGGCCAAGAGACCCAGTACTTC.

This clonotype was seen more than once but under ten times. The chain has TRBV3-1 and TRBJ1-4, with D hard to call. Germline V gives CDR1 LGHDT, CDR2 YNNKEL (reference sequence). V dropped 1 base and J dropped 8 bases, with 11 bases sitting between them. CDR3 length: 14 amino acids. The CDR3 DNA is TGTGCCAGCAGCCAAGGTAACGGGAACGAAAAACTGTTTTTT. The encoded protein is CASSQGNGNEKLFF.

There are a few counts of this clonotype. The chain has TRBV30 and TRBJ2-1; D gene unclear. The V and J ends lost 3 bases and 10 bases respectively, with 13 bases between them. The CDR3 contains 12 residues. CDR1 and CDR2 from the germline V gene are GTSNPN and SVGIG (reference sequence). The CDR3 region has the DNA TGTGCCTGGAGAAGACCTACCGTGGAGCAGTTCTTC. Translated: CAWRRPTVEQFF.

The CDR3 here is CASSFLPVNTGELFF. The CDR3 region has the DNA TGTGCCAGCAGTTTCCTACCCGTCAACACCGGGGAGCTGTTTTTT. The chain uses TRBV6-5 and TRBJ2-2; no clear D gene. The germline V and J ends were trimmed by 4 bases and 2 bases, with 11 bases remaining between them. The CDR3 consists of 15 residues. Germline values: CDR1 MNHEY, CDR2 SVGAGI.

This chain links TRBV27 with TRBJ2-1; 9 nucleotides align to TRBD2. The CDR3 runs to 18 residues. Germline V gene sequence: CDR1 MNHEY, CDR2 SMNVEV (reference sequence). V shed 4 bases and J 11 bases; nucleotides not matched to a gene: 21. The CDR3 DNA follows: TGTGCCAGCAGTTCCCTTCAAAGCGCGGGAGGGCCTCAAAATCAGCAGTTCTTC. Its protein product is CASSSLQSAGGPQNQQFF.

DNA for the CDR3: TGTGCCTGGAGTGTACGGGTCGGGAGGGGGGCCTACGAGCAGTACTTC. As protein: CAWSVRVGRGAYEQYF. This chain links TRBV30 with TRBJ2-7; TRBD2 agrees at 8 bases. Per germline, CDR1 GTSNPN and CDR2 SVGIG (reference sequence). V shed 0 bases, J shed 2 bases, and the junction held 9 bases outside the gene matches. The CDR3 is 16 residues long.

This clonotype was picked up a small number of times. The CDR3 sequence is CASSVSRDYNEQFF. CDR3 DNA: TGTGCCAGCAGCGTCAGCCGGGACTACAATGAGCAGTTCTTC. The J gene is TRBJ2-1, the V gene TRBV9, with D perhaps matching TRBD2 (5 bases). Germline CDR1 reads SGDLS; CDR2 reads YYNGEE. V lost 2 bases, J lost 3 bases, and 9 bases lay in between. CDR3 length: 14 residues.

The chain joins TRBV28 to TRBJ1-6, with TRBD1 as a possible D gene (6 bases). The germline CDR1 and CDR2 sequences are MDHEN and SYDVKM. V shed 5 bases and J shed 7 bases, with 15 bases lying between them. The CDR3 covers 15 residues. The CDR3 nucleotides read TGTGCCAGCAGTCCCTCCACAGGGAACAATTCACCCCTCCACTTT. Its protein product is CASSPSTGNNSPLHF. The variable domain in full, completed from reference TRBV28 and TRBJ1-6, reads DVKVTQSSRYLVKRTGEKVFLECVQDMDHENMFWYRQDPGLGLRLIYFSYDVKMKEKGDIPEGYSVSREKKERFSLILESASTNQTSMYLCASSPSTGNNSPLHFGNGTRLTVT.

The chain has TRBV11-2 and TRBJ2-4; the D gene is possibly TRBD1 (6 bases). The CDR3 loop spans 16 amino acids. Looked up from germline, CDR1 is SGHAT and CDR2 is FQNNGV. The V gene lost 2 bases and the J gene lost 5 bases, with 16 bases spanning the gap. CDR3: CASSLQPRQVENIQYF. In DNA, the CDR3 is TGTGCCAGCAGCTTACAGCCCCGACAGGTGGAAAACATTCAGTACTTC.

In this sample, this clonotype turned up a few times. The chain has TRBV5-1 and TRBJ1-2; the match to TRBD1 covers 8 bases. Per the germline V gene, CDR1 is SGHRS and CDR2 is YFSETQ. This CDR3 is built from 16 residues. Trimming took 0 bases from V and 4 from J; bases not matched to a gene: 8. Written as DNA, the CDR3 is TGCGCCAGCAGCTTGGAACAGGGGGTTAGTAGCTATGGCTACACCTTC. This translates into CASSLEQGVSSYGYTF.